These 19 T cell receptor beta chains were sequenced from one sample in a study of blood T cell repertoires in COVID-19. The table came from immunoSEQ multiplex PCR; TCRdb's copy has only in-frame clones and leaves some out. The sample consists of more than 300,000 clones, about 89% of them appearing once. The sequencing input was PBMCs or T cells enriched from blood (not recorded which). The receptors shown here come from a man aged 40-49 years in a cohort exposed to, infected with or recovered from COVID-19 (not recorded which).

This rearrangement joins TRBV9 to TRBJ2-1; weak D call: TRBD1 (6 bases). The CDR3 contains 13 residues. V lost 3 bases and J 9 bases, leaving 13 bases between the germline ends. Per the germline V gene, CDR1 is SGDLS and CDR2 is YYNGEE. In nucleotides, the CDR3 is TGTGCCAGCAGCGGAGGACAGTCGGCTGAGCAGTTCTTC. Amino acids: CASSGGQSAEQFF.

The rearrangement links TRBV27 to TRBJ2-1, with 8 bases that match TRBD1. CDR3 length equals 15 residues. CDR1 is MNHEY, CDR2 SMNVEV, per germline (reference sequence). Trimming cost V 6 bases and J 2 bases; bases outside gene matches: 6. Written as DNA, the CDR3 is TGTGCCAGCAGCAAAAAGGACAGGGCCTACAATGAGCAGTTCTTC. Its translation: CASSKKDRAYNEQFF.

The chain has TRBV28 and TRBJ2-1; D is unresolved. V shed 4 bases and J shed 4 bases, with 14 bases lying between them. CDR3 length: 15 residues. Germline CDR1 and CDR2: MDHEN and SYDVKM. The CDR3 nucleotides read TGTGCCAGCAGTTCCCCCCGCTACGCATACAATGAGCAGTTCTTC. Translated, it gives CASSSPRYAYNEQFF.

The rearrangement joins TRBV14 to TRBJ1-2, with 8 bases identical to TRBD1. Germline loops: CDR1 SGHDN, CDR2 FVKESK. The CDR3 extends over 15 amino acids. Trimming at V came to 2 bases and at J to 7 bases, leaving 9 bases not matched to a gene. Here the CDR3 DNA reads TGTGCCAGCAGCCAAAGCAACGGACAGGGATCTGGCTACACCTTC. Translated, it gives CASSQSNGQGSGYTF.

This sequence joins TRBV7-9 and TRBJ2-7, with 11 bases lining up with TRBD2. The CDR3 sequence is 17 residues long. Per the germline V gene, CDR1 is SEHNR and CDR2 is FQNEAQ (reference sequence). Trimming cost V 5 bases and J 3 bases; bases outside gene matches: 12. CDR3 protein: CASSPPTRLAGNYEQYF. The CDR3 region has the DNA TGTGCCAGCAGCCCCCCAACCCGACTAGCGGGGAACTACGAGCAGTACTTC.

V usage is TRBV7-9 and J usage is TRBJ2-1, with 13 bases identical to TRBD2. This CDR3 region has 17 residues. V trimming: 6 bases; J trimming: 0 bases; junction bases outside the gene matches: 5. Germline-derived CDR1 and CDR2 are SEHNR and FQNEAQ (reference sequence). The chain's CDR3 is CASSWTSGGSSYNEQFF. In DNA form, the CDR3 reads TGTGCCAGCAGTTGGACTAGCGGGGGCAGCTCCTACAATGAGCAGTTCTTC.

As DNA, the CDR3 is TGCAGCGTTGAAGCCGGGGGTCATGGCTACACCTTC. It specifies CSVEAGGHGYTF. This chain connects TRBV29-1 to TRBJ1-2; D is perhaps TRBD1 (5 bases). The V and J ends lost 1 base and 6 bases respectively, with 9 bases between them. Germline-derived CDR1 and CDR2 are SQVTM and ANQGSEA. CDR3 length: 12 residues.

The V call is TRBV28, the J call TRBJ2-2; D is perhaps TRBD2 (6 bases). Trimming stripped 9 bases from V and 7 bases from J, with 24 bases between. Germline loops: CDR1 MDHEN, CDR2 SYDVKM. The CDR3 extends over 16 amino acids. DNA for the CDR3: TGTGCCAGTAATGGTGGTCGCGGGACTGCGAGCGGGGAGCTGTTTTTT. Translation: CASNGGRGTASGELFF.

The gene calls are TRBV18 and TRBJ2-1, with TRBD2 matching over 8 bases. V lost 0 bases and J lost 3; bases outside the gene matches: 4. Germline V gene sequence: CDR1 KGHSH, CDR2 LQKENI. The CDR3 has 16 amino acids. The CDR3 DNA is TGTGCCAGCTCACCACCGGGGACTAGTAGCTACAATGAGCAGTTCTTC. Its translation: CASSPPGTSSYNEQFF.

The chain couples TRBV6-5 to TRBJ1-2, with a weak D call TRBD1 (5 bases). Deletions cut 0 bases from V and 0 bases from J, with 8 bases between. Germline V lookup: CDR1 MNHEY, CDR2 SVGAGI. The CDR3 extends over 15 amino acids. CDR3 nucleotides: TGTGCCAGCAGTTACTCTGCAGGGACTAACTATGGCTACACCTTC. This codes for CASSYSAGTNYGYTF.

The CDR3 loop reads CASSLETEGIGGYTF. The CDR3 nucleotides are TGTGCCAGCAGCTTAGAGACTGAGGGCATTGGTGGCTACACCTTC. This rearrangement joins TRBV11-2 to TRBJ1-2; D ambiguous. The CDR3 has 15 residues. Trimming removed 0 bases at V and 7 bases at J, with 15 bases between. CDR1 is SGHAT, CDR2 FQNNGV, per germline. The entire variable domain, with the rest obtained from reference TRBV11-2 and TRBJ1-2, is as follows: EAGVAQSPRYKIIEKRQSVAFWCNPISGHATLYWYQQILGQGPKLLIQFQNNGVVDDSQLPKDRFSAERLKGVDSTLKIQPAKLEDSAVYLCASSLETEGIGGYTFGSGTRLTVV.

The chain's CDR3 is CASSSTGCYTF. In DNA form, the CDR3 reads TGTGCCAGCAGCTCTACAGGGTGCTACACCTTC. The gene calls are TRBV9 and TRBJ1-2, with D possibly matching TRBD1 (6 bases). Germline CDR1 reads SGDLS; CDR2 reads YYNGEE. The CDR3 length is 11 residues. V lost 4 bases, J lost 9 bases, and 10 bases lay in between.

CDR3: CASSQILAGGRNEQFF. CDR3 coding DNA: TGTGCCAGCAGCCAAATACTAGCGGGAGGGCGAAATGAGCAGTTCTTC. This sequence joins TRBV28 and TRBJ2-1; TRBD2 agrees at 13 bases. The CDR3 loop spans 16 amino acids. V dropped 6 bases and J dropped 7; count of bases not matched to a gene: 9. Germline CDR1 is MDHEN and CDR2 is SYDVKM.

This chain links TRBV11-2 with TRBJ1-2; no clear D gene. The CDR3 totals 13 residues. V lost 1 base to trimming and J lost 4 bases, with 7 bases between them. From germline, CDR1 is SGHAT and CDR2 FQNNGV. As DNA, the CDR3 is TGTGCCAGCAGCTTAGTCCGGGGCTATGGCTACACCTTC. Amino acids: CASSLVRGYGYTF.

The J gene is TRBJ1-1, the V gene TRBV4-1, with TRBD1 identical over 10 bases. The CDR3 covers 15 residues. CDR1 is MGHRA, CDR2 YSYEKL, per germline. V lost 0 bases to trimming and J lost 3 bases; unmatched junction nucleotides: 1. CDR3 bases: TGCGCCAGCAGCCAAGACGGACAGGGGGACACTGAAGCTTTCTTT. Its translation is CASSQDGQGDTEAFF.

This chain links TRBV5-1 with TRBJ1-1; 8 positions match TRBD1. This CDR3 is built from 15 residues. Germline CDR1 reads SGHRS; CDR2 reads YFSETQ. Trimming removed 0 bases from V and 5 bases from J; junction bases left unmatched: 6. Written as DNA, the CDR3 is TGCGCCAGCAGCTTGGAAGCAGGGGGCATTACTGAAGCTTTCTTT. This sequence encodes CASSLEAGGITEAFF.

V gene TRBV5-6 combines with J gene TRBJ2-1, with TRBD2 matching over 12 bases. CDR1 is SGHDT, CDR2 YYEEEE, per germline. This CDR3 has 17 amino acids. Losses at the gene ends were 0 bases for V and 7 bases for J; bases not matched to a gene: 8. The CDR3 reads CASSLARLAGDQNEQFF. CDR3 nucleotide sequence: TGTGCCAGCAGCTTGGCGAGACTAGCGGGAGATCAGAATGAGCAGTTCTTC. The full variable domain, with the rest looked up from reference TRBV5-6 and TRBJ2-1, is DAGVTQSPTHLIKTRGQQVTLRCSPKSGHDTVSWYQQALGQGPQFIFQYYEEEERQRGNFPDRFSGHQFPNYSSELNVNALLLGDSALYLCASSLARLAGDQNEQFFGPGTRLTVL.

The genes are TRBV19 and TRBJ2-3; 7 bases match TRBD1. Germline trimming cut 7 bases from V and 2 bases from J; bases unmatched to any gene: 24. The germline V gene has CDR1 LNHDA and CDR2 SQIVND (reference sequence). The CDR3 length is 20 residues. CDR3 sequence: CASTNRWTLQGDRATDTQYF. Here the CDR3 DNA reads TGTGCCAGTACCAATAGGTGGACTCTACAAGGGGACAGAGCCACAGATACGCAGTATTTT.

CDR3 DNA sequence: TGTGCCAGCAGCTTCGGACAGGGATCCCTCACCGGGGAGCTGTTTTTT. The encoded protein is CASSFGQGSLTGELFF. The chain employs TRBV7-3 and TRBJ2-2; 8 bases align to TRBD1. Losses at the gene ends were 3 bases for V and 4 bases for J; bases not matched to a gene: 7. The length of the CDR3 is 16 residues. Germline values: CDR1 SGHTA, CDR2 FQGTGA.